The sequence of this TCR beta chain was determined in a study of early T cells in non-severe SARS-CoV-2 infection. Overall study: From unsorted whole blood, bulk RNA was sequenced, and the chains remained unpaired. Study-wide points: Using VDJdb, the matching emphasized anti-spike CD8 responses while missing private and CD4 specificities.

This clonotype was seen at least ten times. The antigen is unknown. The CDR3 totals 14 residues. Trimming stripped 0 bases from V and 7 bases from J, with 11 bases between. Germline V gene sequence: CDR1 SGHRS, CDR2 YFSETQ. Individually, cDNA molecules had unique molecular identifiers attached to them. In TCRdb, the 5' RACE reads were re-called with MiXCR into one record per CDR3 protein. This table has more than 90,000 distinct CDR3 sequences, 8% to 13% appearing once. The sample consisted of whole blood. The source is an adult who was a healthcare worker with PCR-confirmed SARS-CoV-2 infection or an uninfected control (not recorded which). This chain uses TRBV5-1 with TRBJ1-5, with D unresolved. In DNA form, the CDR3 reads TGCGCCAGCAGCTTGGCCCCGGGCTGGCAGCCCCAGCATTTT. Its translation: CASSLAPGWQPQHF.